Included here is one T cell receptor (beta chain) sequence, with context. This CDR3 contains 15 residues. The V end was cut by 1 base, the J end by 3 bases, with 13 bases between. Germline CDR1 is LNHNV and CDR2 is YYDKDF (reference sequence). The investigators amplified TCR beta CDR3 regions from RNA transcripts. First-round RT-PCR targeting the TCR CDR3 was performed with the HTBI primer set. One entry per CDR3 protein, called by TCRdb with MiXCR from the multiplex PCR reads. The sample comprises 650,000 to 800,000 distinct CDR3 sequences, 45% of which are singletons, and less than 9% rests with the top ten. The record originates from a study of T cells in Graves' hyperthyroidism and ophthalmopathy.

The source is an adult man with Graves' disease, either hyperthyroidism or ophthalmopathy (not recorded which). The rearrangement links TRBV15 to TRBJ2-7; a possible D gene is TRBD2 (6 bases). The specimen was peripheral blood or thyroid tissue (not recorded which). The CDR3 here is CATSRASDGLYEQYF. CDR3 DNA: TGTGCCACCAGCAGAGCTAGCGACGGACTCTACGAGCAGTACTTC.